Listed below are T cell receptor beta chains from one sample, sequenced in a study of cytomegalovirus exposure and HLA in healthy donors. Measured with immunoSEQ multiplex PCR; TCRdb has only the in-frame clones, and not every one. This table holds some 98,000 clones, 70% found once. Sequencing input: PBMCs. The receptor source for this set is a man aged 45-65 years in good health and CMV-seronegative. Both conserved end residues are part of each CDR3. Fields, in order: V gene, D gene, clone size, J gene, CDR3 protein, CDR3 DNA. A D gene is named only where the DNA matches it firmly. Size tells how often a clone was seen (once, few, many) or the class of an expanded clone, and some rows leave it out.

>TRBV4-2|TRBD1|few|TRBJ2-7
CASSPRQGAYEQYF
TGTGCCAGCAGCCCGCGACAGGGGGCCTACGAGCAGTACTTC
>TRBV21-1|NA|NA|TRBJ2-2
CASSKTGLAGVAKTCEIGSGELFF
TGTGCCAGCAGCAAGACCGGACTAGCGGGAGTCGCCAAAACCTGCGAAATCGGATCCGGGGAGCTGTTTTTT
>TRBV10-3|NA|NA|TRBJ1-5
CAISEGEDSNQPQHF
TGTGCCATCAGCGAAGGGGAGGATAGCAATCAGCCCCAGCATTTT
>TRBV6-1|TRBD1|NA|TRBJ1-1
CASSEYGTGGEGTEAFF
TGTGCCAGCAGTGAGTACGGGACAGGGGGCGAGGGCACTGAAGCTTTCTTT
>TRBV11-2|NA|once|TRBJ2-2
CASSLSSSLKSTGELFF
TGTGCCAGCAGCTTGAGTAGCAGTCTTAAATCCACCGGGGAGCTGTTTTTT
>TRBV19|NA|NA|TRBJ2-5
CASSMGGLQETQYF
TGTGCCAGTAGTATGGGGGGACTGCAAGAGACCCAGTACTTC
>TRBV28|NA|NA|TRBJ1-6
CASSPPLGGRDNSPLHF
TGTGCCAGCAGTCCCCCGTTAGGCGGCAGAGATAATTCACCCCTCCACTTT
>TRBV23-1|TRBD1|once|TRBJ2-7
CASSQGQGPYEQYF
TGCGCCAGCAGTCAGGGACAGGGCCCCTACGAGCAGTACTTC
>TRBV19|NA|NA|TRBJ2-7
CASSIRGRNEQYF
TGTGCCAGTAGTATTCGGGGGAGGAACGAGCAGTACTTC
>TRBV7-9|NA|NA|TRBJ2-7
CASSFREAEQYF
TGTGCCAGCAGCTTTAGGGAGGCCGAGCAGTACTTC
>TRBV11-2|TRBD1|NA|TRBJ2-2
CASSFGDRDTGELFF
TGTGCCAGCAGCTTTGGGGACAGGGACACCGGGGAGCTGTTTTTT
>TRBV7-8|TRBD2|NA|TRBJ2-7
CASSPREGAYEQYF
TGTGCCAGCAGCCCTCGGGAGGGCGCCTACGAGCAGTACTTC
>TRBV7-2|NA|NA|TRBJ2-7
CASSPEIFSYEQYF
TGTGCCAGCAGCCCCGAGATTTTTTCCTACGAGCAGTACTTC
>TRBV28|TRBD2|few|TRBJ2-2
CASIRAGGTGELFF
TGTGCCAGCATCAGAGCGGGAGGTACCGGGGAGCTGTTTTTT
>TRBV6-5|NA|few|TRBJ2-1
CASSIAQISYNEQFF
TGTGCCAGCAGTATAGCCCAGATTTCATACAATGAGCAGTTCTTC
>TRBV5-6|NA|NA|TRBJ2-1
CASSLAFHNEQFF
TGTGCCAGCAGCTTGGCATTTCACAATGAGCAGTTCTTC
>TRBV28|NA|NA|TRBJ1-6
CASSLSVVGRYNSPLHF
TGTGCCAGCAGTTTATCGGTTGTGGGCAGGTACAATTCACCCCTCCACTTT
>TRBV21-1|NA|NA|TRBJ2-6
CASSCGEQEASGANVLTF
TGTGCCAGCAGCTGCGGGGAACAGGAGGCCTCTGGGGCCAACGTCCTGACTTTC
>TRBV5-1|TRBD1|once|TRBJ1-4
CASSQLGQGANEKLFF
TGCGCCAGCAGCCAGCTCGGACAGGGTGCTAATGAAAAACTGTTTTTT
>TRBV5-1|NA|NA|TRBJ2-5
CASSDYWDTRYQETQYF
TGCGCCAGCAGCGACTACTGGGACACCCGGTACCAAGAGACCCAGTACTTC
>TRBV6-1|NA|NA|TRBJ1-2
CASRESENYGYTF
TGTGCCAGCAGGGAATCAGAAAACTATGGCTACACCTTC
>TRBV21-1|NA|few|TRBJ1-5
CASTSNGGGCNQPQHF
TGTGCCAGCACCTCTAATGGGGGGGGTTGCAATCAGCCCCAGCATTTT
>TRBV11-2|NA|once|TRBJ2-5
CASSPTTAGQETQYF
TGTGCCAGCAGCCCCACGACAGCGGGCCAAGAGACCCAGTACTTC
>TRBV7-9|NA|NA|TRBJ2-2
CASERLVLANTGELFF
TGTGCCAGCGAAAGACTAGTGTTGGCGAACACCGGGGAGCTGTTTTTT
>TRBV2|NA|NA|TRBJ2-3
CASEGLTQYF
TGTGCCAGCGAGGGCCTTACGCAGTATTTT